This TCR beta chain was recovered during a study of regulatory T cells in long-lasting Graves disease. Study-level findings and limits: Examination was confined to peripheral blood, excluding thyroid tissue.

This clonotype was seen ten or more times. The antigen is unknown. The CDR3 covers 12 residues. Trimming removed 6 bases from V and 2 bases from J, with 8 bases in between. Germline assignment: CDR1 MDHEN and CDR2 SYDVKM. The TCR beta library used iRepertoire HTBI primers with Arm-PCR amplification of CDR3. TCRdb independently ran MiXCR on the multiplex PCR reads; one entry per CDR3 protein. The sample carries about 560,000 distinct CDR3 sequences, roughly a sixth recorded once. Noted time point: newly diagnosed GD, antithyroid drugs for less than 3 months. PBMC-extracted RNA yielded the TCR library. The same data also contributed to another study, on T cells in Graves' hyperthyroidism and ophthalmopathy. In that study: Most clonotypes expanded in the thyroid (above 0.001) were also present in blood.

The TCR sequence derives from a man aged 18 to 30 with Graves disease. The V gene is TRBV28, the J gene TRBJ2-7, with D maybe TRBD2 (6 bases). The material sequenced was peripheral blood mononuclear cells (PBMCs), taken at new diagnosis, from a patient treated with antithyroid drugs. CDR3 nucleotide sequence: TGTGCCAGCAGGGGGGGAACCTACGAGCAGTACTTC. Protein: CASRGGTYEQYF.